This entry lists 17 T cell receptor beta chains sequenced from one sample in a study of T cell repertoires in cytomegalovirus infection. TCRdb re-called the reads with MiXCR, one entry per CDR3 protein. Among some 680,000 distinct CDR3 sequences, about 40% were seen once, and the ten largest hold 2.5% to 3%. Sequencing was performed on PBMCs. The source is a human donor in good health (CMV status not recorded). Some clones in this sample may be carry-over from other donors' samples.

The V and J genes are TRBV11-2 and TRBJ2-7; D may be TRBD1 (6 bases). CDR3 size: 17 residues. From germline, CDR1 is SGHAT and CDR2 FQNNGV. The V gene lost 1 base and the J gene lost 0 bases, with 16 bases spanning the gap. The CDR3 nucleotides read TGTGCCAGCAGCTTAGTCGCCGGGGACATCGTCTCCTACGAGCAGTACTTC. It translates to CASSLVAGDIVSYEQYF.

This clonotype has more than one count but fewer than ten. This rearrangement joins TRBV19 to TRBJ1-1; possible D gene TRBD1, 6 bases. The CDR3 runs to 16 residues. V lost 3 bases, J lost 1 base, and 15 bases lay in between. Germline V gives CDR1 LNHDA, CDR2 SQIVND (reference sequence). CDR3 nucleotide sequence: TGTGCCAGTAGTATTACCCGACAGGTCGCGAACACTGAAGCTTTCTTT. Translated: CASSITRQVANTEAFF.

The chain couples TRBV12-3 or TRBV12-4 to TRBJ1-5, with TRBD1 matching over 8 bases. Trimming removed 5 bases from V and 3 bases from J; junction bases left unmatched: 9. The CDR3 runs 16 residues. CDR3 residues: CASSHHQGQANQPQHF. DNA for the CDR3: TGTGCCAGCAGTCACCACCAGGGACAGGCCAATCAGCCCCAGCATTTT.

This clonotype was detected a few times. The CDR3 DNA reads TGTGCCACCAGCACAGCGGGGGGACGACAAGAGACCCAGTACTTC. Translating it yields CATSTAGGRQETQYF. The V call is TRBV15, the J call TRBJ2-5; 9 bases are shared with TRBD2. Unmatched junction bases numbered 5, after V lost 4 bases and J lost 2 bases. The germline CDR1 and CDR2 sequences are LNHNV and YYDKDF (reference sequence). CDR3 length: 15 amino acids. The variable domain in full, completed from reference TRBV15 and TRBJ2-5, reads DAMVIQNPRYQVTQFGKPVTLSCSQTLNHNVMYWYQQKSSQAPKLLFHYYDKDFNNEADTPDNFQSRRPNTSFCFLDIRSPGLGDTAMYLCATSTAGGRQETQYFGPGTRLLVL.

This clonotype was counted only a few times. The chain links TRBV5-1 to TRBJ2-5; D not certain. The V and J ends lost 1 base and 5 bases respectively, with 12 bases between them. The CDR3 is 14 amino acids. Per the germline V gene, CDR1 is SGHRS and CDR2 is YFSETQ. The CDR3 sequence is CASSLTTGLETQYF. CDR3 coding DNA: TGCGCCAGCAGCTTGACTACTGGTTTGGAGACCCAGTACTTC. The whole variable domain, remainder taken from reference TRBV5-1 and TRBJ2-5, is KAGVTQTPRYLIKTRGQQVTLSCSPISGHRSVSWYQQTPGQGLQFLFEYFSETQRNKGNFPGRFSGRQFSNSRSEMNVSTLELGDSALYLCASSLTTGLETQYFGPGTRLLVL.

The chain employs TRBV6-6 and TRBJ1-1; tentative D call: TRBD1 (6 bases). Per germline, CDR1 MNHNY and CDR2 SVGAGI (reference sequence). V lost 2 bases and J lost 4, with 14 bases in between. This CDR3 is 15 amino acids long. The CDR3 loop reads CASSYQQGGRTEAFF. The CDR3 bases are TGTGCCAGCAGTTACCAACAGGGAGGGCGCACTGAAGCTTTCTTT.

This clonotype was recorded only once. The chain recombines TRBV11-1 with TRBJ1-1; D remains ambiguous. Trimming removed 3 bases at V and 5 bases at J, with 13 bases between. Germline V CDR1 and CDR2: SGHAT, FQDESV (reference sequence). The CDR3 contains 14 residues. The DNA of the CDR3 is TGTGCCAGCAGCTTGGACTCTAGAAGAACTGAAGCTTTCTTT. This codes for CASSLDSRRTEAFF.

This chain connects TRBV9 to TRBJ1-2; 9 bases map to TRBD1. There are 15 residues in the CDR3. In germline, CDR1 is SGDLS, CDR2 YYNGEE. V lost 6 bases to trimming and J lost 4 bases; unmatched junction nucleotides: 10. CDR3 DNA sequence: TGTGCCAGCACGGAGGCTGGGACAGGGATCTATGGCTACACCTTC. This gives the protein CASTEAGTGIYGYTF. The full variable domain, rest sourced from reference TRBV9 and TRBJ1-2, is DSGVTQTPKHLITATGQRVTLRCSPRSGDLSVYWYQQSLDQGLQFLIQYYNGEERAKGNILERFSAQQFPDLHSELNLSSLELGDSALYFCASTEAGTGIYGYTFGSGTRLTVV.

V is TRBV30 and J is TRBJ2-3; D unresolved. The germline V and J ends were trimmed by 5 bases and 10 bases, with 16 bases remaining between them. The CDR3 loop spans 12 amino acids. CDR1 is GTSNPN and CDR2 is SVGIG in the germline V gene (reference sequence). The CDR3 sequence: CAWAPSFEAQYF. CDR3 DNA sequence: TGTGCCTGGGCCCCCTCCTTCGAGGCGCAGTATTTT.

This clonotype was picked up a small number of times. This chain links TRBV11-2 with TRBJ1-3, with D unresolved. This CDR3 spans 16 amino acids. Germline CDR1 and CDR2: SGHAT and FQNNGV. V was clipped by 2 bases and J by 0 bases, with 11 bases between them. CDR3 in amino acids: CASSLTDLASGNTIYF. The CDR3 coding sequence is TGTGCCAGCAGCTTAACAGATCTAGCCTCTGGAAACACCATATATTTT.

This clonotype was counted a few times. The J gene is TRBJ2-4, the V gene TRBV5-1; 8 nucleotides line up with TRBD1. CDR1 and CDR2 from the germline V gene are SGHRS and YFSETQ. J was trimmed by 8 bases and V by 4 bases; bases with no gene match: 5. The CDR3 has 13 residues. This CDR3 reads CASSERQGYIQYF. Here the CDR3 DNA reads TGCGCCAGCAGCGAGAGACAGGGGTACATTCAGTACTTC.

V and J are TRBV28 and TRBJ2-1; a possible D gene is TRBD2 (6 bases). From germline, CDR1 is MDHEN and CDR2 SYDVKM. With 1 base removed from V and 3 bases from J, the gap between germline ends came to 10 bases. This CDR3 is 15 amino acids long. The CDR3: CASSLFGGNYNEQFF. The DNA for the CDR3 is TGTGCCAGCAGTTTATTCGGCGGGAACTACAATGAGCAGTTCTTC.

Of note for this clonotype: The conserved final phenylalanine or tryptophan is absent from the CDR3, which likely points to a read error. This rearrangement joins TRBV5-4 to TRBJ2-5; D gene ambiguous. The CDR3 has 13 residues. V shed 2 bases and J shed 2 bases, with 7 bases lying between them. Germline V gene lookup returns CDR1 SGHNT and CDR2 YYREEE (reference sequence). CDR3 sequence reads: CASSFSGQETQYL. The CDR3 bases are TGTGCCAGCAGCTTCAGTGGGCAAGAGACCCAGTACTTA.

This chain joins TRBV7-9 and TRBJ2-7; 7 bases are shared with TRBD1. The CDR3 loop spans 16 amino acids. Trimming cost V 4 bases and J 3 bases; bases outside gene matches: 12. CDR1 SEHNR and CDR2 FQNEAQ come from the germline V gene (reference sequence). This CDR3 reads CASSSPGGQVFYEQYF. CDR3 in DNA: TGTGCCAGCAGCTCCCCCGGCGGACAGGTTTTCTACGAGCAGTACTTC.

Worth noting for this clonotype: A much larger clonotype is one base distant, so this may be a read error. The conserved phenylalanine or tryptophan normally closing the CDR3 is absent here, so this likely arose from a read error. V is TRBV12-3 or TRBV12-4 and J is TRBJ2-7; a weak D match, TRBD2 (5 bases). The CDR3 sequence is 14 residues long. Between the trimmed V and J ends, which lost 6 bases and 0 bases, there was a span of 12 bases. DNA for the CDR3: TGTGCCAGCAGGTATAGCGTAAGCTCCTACGAGCAGTACTTA. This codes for CASRYSVSSYEQYL.

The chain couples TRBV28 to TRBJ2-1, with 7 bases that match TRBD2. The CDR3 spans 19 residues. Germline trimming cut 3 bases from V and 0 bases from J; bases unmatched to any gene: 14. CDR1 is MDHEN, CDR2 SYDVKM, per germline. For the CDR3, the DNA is TGTGCCAGCAGTTTGCCCCCTCCCTTCAGCGGGACCTCCTACAATGAGCAGTTCTTC. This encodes CASSLPPPFSGTSYNEQFF.

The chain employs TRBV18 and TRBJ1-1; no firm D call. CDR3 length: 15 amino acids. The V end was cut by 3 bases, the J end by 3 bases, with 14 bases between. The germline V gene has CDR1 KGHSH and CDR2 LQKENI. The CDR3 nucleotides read TGTGCCAGCTCACCGGAGGGTTTAGAGCACACTGAAGCTTTCTTT. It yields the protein CASSPEGLEHTEAFF.